A single sample gave rise to the 29 T cell receptor beta chains below, sequenced in a study of blood T cells in healthy people across ages. It was with a sample-barcoded 5' primer and a J-beta primer mix that a second PCR of about 6 to 12 cycles was run. TCRdb itself ran the 5' RACE reads through MiXCR, one entry per CDR3 protein. The data show hundreds of thousands of distinct CDR3 sequences, roughly half seen once. The sample taken for sequencing was blood. The receptors stem from a woman of 80 years or more in good health.

This clonotype was seen many times. This CDR3 is CASSPSLARGYTF. Written as DNA, the CDR3 is TGTGCCAGCAGCCCGTCCCTAGCCAGAGGCTACACCTTC. The chain has TRBV3-1 and TRBJ1-2; D remains unclear. The CDR3 has 13 residues. Germline assignment: CDR1 LGHDT and CDR2 YNNKEL (reference sequence). V was clipped by 4 bases and J by 8 bases, with 14 bases between them.

The chain is built from TRBV10-3 and TRBJ2-3; 8 bases map to TRBD2. The CDR3 has 14 residues. With V trimmed by 6 bases and J by 0 bases, 2 bases remained unmatched. Germline V gene sequence: CDR1 ENHRY, CDR2 SYGVKD. Here the CDR3 DNA reads TGTGCCATCAGGGCTAGCGGGAGCACAGATACGCAGTATTTT. Protein: CAIRASGSTDTQYF.

This clonotype was seen ten or more times. The rearrangement uses TRBV10-3 and TRBJ2-1, with 7 positions matching TRBD2. CDR3 size: 15 residues. The trim removed 6 bases at V and 5 bases at J, leaving 10 bases unmatched. Per germline, CDR1 ENHRY and CDR2 SYGVKD. CDR3 DNA sequence: TGTGCCATCAGGGAATCCGGACTAGATAACAATGAGCAGTTCTTC. Its protein product is CAIRESGLDNNEQFF.

The chain employs TRBV9 and TRBJ2-5; D gene unclear. The length of the CDR3 is 15 residues. Trimming removed 0 bases at V and 1 base at J, with 10 bases between. CDR1 SGDLS and CDR2 YYNGEE come from the germline V gene. In DNA, the CDR3 is TGTGCCAGCAGCGTAGACGGCCGACTCCAAGAGACCCAGTACTTC. It translates to CASSVDGRLQETQYF.

The chain combines TRBV14 with TRBJ2-5; TRBD1 or TRBD2 may be the D gene (5 bases each). The CDR3 spans 15 residues. Germline-derived CDR1 and CDR2 are SGHDN and FVKESK. V lost 4 bases and J lost 4, with 16 bases in between. CDR3 DNA sequence: TGTGCCAGCAGCCTAGGGACGAGCAACCTAGAGACCCAGTACTTC. Its translation is CASSLGTSNLETQYF. Looking up the rest from reference TRBV14 and TRBJ2-5 gives the full variable domain: EAGVTQFPSHSVIEKGQTVTLRCDPISGHDNLYWYRRVMGKEIKFLLHFVKESKQDESGMPNNRFLAERTGGTYSTLKVQPAELEDSGVYFCASSLGTSNLETQYFGPGTRLLVL.

This clonotype has more than one count but fewer than ten. The chain combines TRBV5-1 with TRBJ1-1; 11 bases line up with TRBD1. V trimming: 2 bases; J trimming: 5 bases; junction bases outside the gene matches: 17. The CDR3 runs to 19 residues. In germline, CDR1 is SGHRS, CDR2 YFSETQ. CDR3 sequence reads: CASSFNVNPPGQGGTEAFF. CDR3 sequence (DNA): TGCGCCAGCAGCTTCAATGTTAACCCTCCGGGACAGGGGGGGACTGAAGCTTTCTTT.

V gene TRBV6-5 combines with J gene TRBJ1-5, with D perhaps matching TRBD1 (6 bases). V gave up 4 bases and J gave up 4 bases, with 17 bases separating them. The length of the CDR3 is 16 residues. CDR1 is MNHEY, CDR2 SVGAGI, per germline. This chain's CDR3 is CASSSRTARRNQPQHF. The CDR3 bases are TGTGCCAGCAGTTCCCGGACAGCTCGACGAAATCAGCCCCAGCATTTT.

There are a few counts of this clonotype. The chain has TRBV12-3 or TRBV12-4 and TRBJ2-1; 7 bases agree with TRBD1. The end of the DNA aligns better with TRBJ2-7, so the J call may be wrong. This CDR3 contains 13 residues. CDR3 loop: CASLRGSYNEQYF. In nucleotides, the CDR3 is TGTGCCAGCCTCAGGGGGTCCTACAATGAGCAGTACTTC.

In the case of this clonotype: The junction departs from germline at one end; a sequencing error may be responsible. This chain joins TRBV20-1 and TRBJ2-1; D is perhaps TRBD1 or TRBD2 (5 bases each). This CDR3 spans 16 amino acids. Germline CDR1 and CDR2: DFQATT and SNEGSKA (reference sequence). As DNA, the CDR3 is TGCAGTACTAGGGACCTCTCGGCGGCAACCTACAATGAGCAGTTCTTC. Its protein is CSTRDLSAATYNEQFF.

The gene calls are TRBV6-6 and TRBJ2-7; D is tentatively TRBD1 or TRBD2 (5 bases each). Trimming stripped 0 bases from V and 3 bases from J, with 9 bases between. The CDR3 loop spans 14 amino acids. Germline CDR1 reads MNHNY; CDR2 reads SVGAGI (reference sequence). The CDR3 bases are TGTGCCAGCAGTTACTCTGGGGGAGTCTACGAGCAGTACTTC. It is translated as CASSYSGGVYEQYF.

This clonotype turned up a few times. V usage is TRBV30 and J usage is TRBJ2-3; 9 nucleotides align to TRBD1. The CDR3 extends over 14 amino acids. V was pared by 0 bases and J by 5 bases, with 3 bases of the junction left unmatched. Germline assignment: CDR1 GTSNPN and CDR2 SVGIG (reference sequence). The CDR3 sequence is CAWSVQGAQDTQYF. The CDR3 region has the DNA TGTGCCTGGAGTGTACAGGGGGCACAAGATACGCAGTATTTT.

As concerns this clonotype: A read error may account for a junction end that differs from germline. The chain combines TRBV15 with TRBJ1-3; D is undetermined. Germline V gene sequence: CDR1 LNHNV, CDR2 YYDKDF (reference sequence). This CDR3 comprises 15 residues. CDR3 sequence reads: CASSRDGAAVDTIYF. The CDR3 bases are TGTGCCTCCAGCAGAGATGGCGCAGCCGTCGACACCATATATTTT.

This CDR3 reads CASSFNAGTTYEQYF. CDR3 DNA sequence: TGTGCCAGCAGTTTTAATGCGGGAACAACCTACGAGCAGTACTTC. This sequence joins TRBV6-2 or TRBV6-3 and TRBJ2-7; tentative D call: TRBD2 (6 bases). The germline V gene encodes CDR1 MNHEY and CDR2 SVGEGT. Trimming removed 4 bases at V and 2 bases at J, with 15 bases between. There are 15 residues in the CDR3.

CDR3 region: CSVQGLAGGIISTDTQYF. The CDR3 DNA sequence: TGCAGCGTCCAAGGCCTAGCGGGGGGTATCATAAGCACAGATACGCAGTATTTT. The J gene is TRBJ2-3, the V gene TRBV29-1, with TRBD2 matching 11 bases. The CDR3 has 18 residues. V shed 6 bases, J shed 0 bases, and the junction held 14 bases outside the gene matches. Germline V gene sequence: CDR1 SQVTM, CDR2 ANQGSEA.

This chain uses TRBV6-2 or TRBV6-3 with TRBJ2-2; a weak D match, TRBD1 (6 bases). With 2 bases removed from V and 3 bases from J, the gap between germline ends came to 13 bases. The CDR3 length is 16 residues. CDR1 and CDR2 from the germline V gene are MNHEY and SVGEGT. For the CDR3, the DNA is TGTGCCAGCAGTTACGGGCAGGGGTCGGACACCGGGGAGCTGTTTTTT. Translating it yields CASSYGQGSDTGELFF.

The V gene is TRBV29-1, the J gene TRBJ2-3; no reliable D call. V gave up 4 bases and J gave up 0 bases, with 20 bases separating them. The germline CDR1 and CDR2 sequences are SQVTM and ANQGSEA. The CDR3 sequence is 17 residues long. The CDR3 is CSVGSLTDNPSTDTQYF. The CDR3 DNA follows: TGCAGCGTTGGTTCTCTAACCGACAACCCTAGCACAGATACGCAGTATTTT.

As regards this clonotype: One end of the junction fails to match germline, which may point to a read error. The chain couples TRBV27 to TRBJ2-2; the D is unclear. The germline V gene encodes CDR1 MNHEY and CDR2 SMNVEV (reference sequence). CDR3 size: 14 residues. The CDR3 region is CASGLDPNTGELFF. CDR3 in DNA: TGTGCCAGCGGTTTAGACCCGAACACCGGGGAGCTGTTTTTT.

A note on this clonotype: A much larger clone is a single base away; this may be a read error. The CDR3 DNA is TGTGCCAGCAGTGACAGGGACGAGCAGTACTTC. Amino acids: CASSDRDEQYF. The chain has TRBV12-3 or TRBV12-4 and TRBJ2-7, with 7 bases lining up with TRBD1. The CDR3 consists of 11 residues. V shed 5 bases and J 5 bases; nucleotides not matched to a gene: 0.

The V call is TRBV5-6, the J call TRBJ2-7; D possibly uses TRBD1 or TRBD2 (5 bases each). Germline CDR1 is SGHDT and CDR2 is YYEEEE. The CDR3 extends over 14 amino acids. V was cut by 3 bases and J by 3 bases, with 13 bases left in between. The CDR3 nucleotides read TGTGCCAGCAGCTGGGGACGTGCCAACTACGAGCAGTACTTC. Translating it yields CASSWGRANYEQYF.

There are a few counts of this clonotype. This chain uses TRBV6-5 with TRBJ1-1, with D possibly being TRBD1 (6 bases). The CDR3 totals 14 residues. The germline V gene encodes CDR1 MNHEY and CDR2 SVGAGI. V dropped 2 bases and J dropped 4 bases, with 11 bases sitting between them. The CDR3 protein is CASSYGGTTTEAFF. CDR3 sequence (DNA): TGTGCCAGCAGTTACGGTGGGACAACCACTGAAGCTTTCTTT.

About this clonotype itself: The junction does not match germline at one end; this may be a read error. J is TRBJ2-2 and V is TRBV3-1; weak D call: TRBD2 (5 bases). CDR3 length: 16 amino acids. Germline CDR1 and CDR2: LGHDT and YNNKEL (reference sequence). The chain's CDR3 is CASSQDGNSYTGKLFF. DNA of the CDR3: TGTGCCAGCAGCCAAGATGGGAATTCGTATACCGGGAAGCTGTTTTTT.

On this clonotype itself: Just one base apart from a much larger clone, this may be a read error. V usage is TRBV5-1 and J usage is TRBJ2-3; possible D gene TRBD2, 5 bases. The germline V gene has CDR1 SGHRS and CDR2 YFSETQ. The V and J ends lost 0 bases and 8 bases respectively, with 16 bases between them. CDR3 size: 15 residues. CDR3 nucleotide sequence: TGCGCCAGCAGCTTGGCCTGGAGGCGGGCAGGTACGCAGTATTTT. This encodes CASSLAWRRAGTQYF.

This chain connects TRBV11-1 to TRBJ1-1; D not resolved. V was pared by 5 bases and J by 5 bases, with 12 bases between. CDR3 length: 13 amino acids. CDR1 and CDR2 (germline): SGHAT, FQDESV (reference sequence). CDR3 loop: CASSLRPQTEAFF. The CDR3 nucleotides read TGTGCCAGCAGCCTTCGACCACAGACTGAAGCTTTCTTT.

This clonotype was observed many times. The CDR3 sequence is CASSLRPGDTQYF. The CDR3, as DNA: TGTGCCAGCAGTTTGAGGCCTGGAGATACGCAGTATTTT. This chain uses TRBV6-1 with TRBJ2-3; the D is unclear. Germline V gene data show CDR1 as MNHNS and CDR2 as SASEGT. The V end was cut by 5 bases, the J end by 5 bases, with 11 bases between. The CDR3 covers 13 residues.

The rearrangement uses TRBV12-3 or TRBV12-4 and TRBJ1-5, with D perhaps TRBD1 (6 bases). V lost 7 bases, J lost 6 bases, and 19 bases lay in between. The CDR3 contains 15 residues. In DNA, the CDR3 is TGTGCCAGCAACCTAGGGACACGACGAGTTCAGCCCCAGCATTTT. The encoded protein is CASNLGTRRVQPQHF.

The CDR3 spells CASSLTGRRETQYF. CDR3 nucleotide sequence: TGTGCCAGCAGCTTAACGGGCCGGCGGGAGACCCAGTACTTC. The chain is built from TRBV7-3 and TRBJ2-7; D ambiguous. The J call may be faulty, since TRBJ2-5 better matches the DNA end. Germline loops: CDR1 SGHTA, CDR2 FQGTGA. The CDR3 spans 14 residues.

The genes are TRBV13 and TRBJ2-5; perhaps TRBD2 as D (5 bases). There are 16 residues in the CDR3. CDR1 is PRHDT and CDR2 is FYEKMQ in the germline V gene (reference sequence). V dropped 1 base and J dropped 4 bases, with 16 bases sitting between them. This CDR3 is CASSLEVGLGGETQYF. CDR3 coding DNA: TGTGCCAGCAGCTTAGAGGTTGGCTTAGGAGGAGAGACCCAGTACTTC. The whole variable domain, filled in from reference TRBV13 and TRBJ2-5, reads AAGVIQSPRHLIKEKRETATLKCYPIPRHDTVYWYQQGPGQDPQFLISFYEKMQSDKGSIPDRFSAQQFSDYHSELNMSSLELGDSALYFCASSLEVGLGGETQYFGPGTRLLVL.

The chain links TRBV24-1 to TRBJ2-3, with TRBD1 as a possible D gene (6 bases). The CDR3 consists of 14 residues. The germline gives CDR1 KGHDR, CDR2 SFDVKD. V lost 5 bases, J lost 5 bases, and 13 bases lay in between. The CDR3 protein is CATSVNRDIDTQYF. The CDR3 coding sequence is TGTGCCACCAGTGTCAACAGGGATATAGATACGCAGTATTTT.

This clonotype was seen only a few times. The CDR3 protein is CASSLALGGFGSYNEQYF. The CDR3 region has the DNA TGTGCCAGCAGCTTAGCGCTGGGTGGGTTTGGCTCCTACAATGAGCAGTACTTC. The chain employs TRBV7-6 and TRBJ2-5; D is undetermined. The germline V gene encodes CDR1 SGHVS and CDR2 FNYEAQ. The CDR3 covers 18 residues. V shed 0 bases and J shed 11 bases, with 28 bases lying between them. The complete variable domain, with remaining parts taken from reference TRBV7-6 and TRBJ2-5, reads GAGVSQSPRYKVTKRGQDVALRCDPISGHVSLYWYRQALGQGPEFLTYFNYEAQQDKSGLPNDRFSAERPEGSISTLTIQRTEQRDSAMYRCASSLALGGFGSYNEQYFGPGTRLLVL.